The following is a TCR beta chain sequence with its context. The target antigen is unknown. Trimming took 5 bases from V and 5 from J; bases not matched to a gene: 18. This CDR3 comprises 18 residues. Germline CDR1 and CDR2: LNHDA and SQIVND (reference sequence). The data are from a study of shared clonotypes between healthy human individuals. Across the whole study: Plates per donor: three CD4 naive, three CD4 memory, two CD8 naive, one CD8 memory. Study conclusions and caveats: In this cohort, only blood was sampled, and tissue repertoires likely differ.

The method was immunoSEQ multiplex PCR; TCRdb's version includes in-frame clones alone and lacks a portion of them. Of some 1,900,000 clones in the sample, approximately 94% are singletons; the top ten hold 1.2%. CD45RO-negative, CCR7-positively selected cells formed the naive CD8 fraction, excluding terminally differentiated effector memory CD45RA+ cells. This receptor was identified in a man between 18 and 35 years old in good health. The gene calls are TRBV19 and TRBJ2-1, with 7 bases that match TRBD2. Sequences were obtained from naive CD8+ T cells sorted from blood. The CDR3 is CASSVVLSGEGPNNEQFF. DNA of the CDR3: TGTGCCAGTAGTGTCGTCCTTTCGGGGGAGGGCCCTAACAATGAGCAGTTCTTC. Full variable domain (remainder filled in from reference TRBV19 and TRBJ2-1): DGGITQSPKYLFRKEGQNVTLSCEQNLNHDAMYWYRQDPGQGLRLIYYSQIVNDFQKGDIAEGYSVSREKKESFPLTVTSAQKNPTAFYLCASSVVLSGEGPNNEQFFGPGTRLTVL.